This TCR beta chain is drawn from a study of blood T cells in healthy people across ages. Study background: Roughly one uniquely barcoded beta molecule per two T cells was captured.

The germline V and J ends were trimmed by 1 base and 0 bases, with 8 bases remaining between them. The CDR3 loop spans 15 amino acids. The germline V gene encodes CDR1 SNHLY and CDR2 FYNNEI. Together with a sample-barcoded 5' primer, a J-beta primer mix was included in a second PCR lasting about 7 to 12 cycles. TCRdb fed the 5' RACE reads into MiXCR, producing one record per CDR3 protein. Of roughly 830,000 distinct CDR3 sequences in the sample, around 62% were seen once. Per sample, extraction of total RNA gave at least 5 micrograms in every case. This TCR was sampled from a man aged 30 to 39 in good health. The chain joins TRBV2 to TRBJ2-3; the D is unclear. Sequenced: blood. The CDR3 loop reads CASSEGTTSTDTQYF. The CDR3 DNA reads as TGTGCCAGCAGTGAAGGGACCACTAGCACAGATACGCAGTATTTT. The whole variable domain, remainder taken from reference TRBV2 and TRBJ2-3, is EPEVTQTPSHQVTQMGQEVILRCVPISNHLYFYWYRQILGQKVEFLVSFYNNEISEKSEIFDDQFSVERPDGSNFTLKIRSTKLEDSAMYFCASSEGTTSTDTQYFGPGTRLTVL.